These T cell receptor beta chains were read from a single sample in a study of cytomegalovirus exposure and HLA in healthy donors. Libraries were prepared by immunoSEQ multiplex PCR; TCRdb keeps only in-frame clonotypes and omits some of them. Here the sample spans 140,000 to 150,000 clones, around three quarters being singletons. Sequenced material: PBMCs. The source of these receptors is a middle-aged man in good health and CMV-seronegative. CDR3s include the opening cysteine and the closing phenylalanine or tryptophan. A D gene is named only where the DNA matches it firmly. Size is stated for part of the rows, as once, few or many counts, or as a class when the clone is expanded.

J gene,clone size,CDR3 length,D gene,V gene,CDR3 DNA,CDR3 protein
TRBJ2-3,once,15,NA,TRBV2,TGTGCCAGCAGGAGGGCAGGGGCGAGCACAGATACGCAGTATTTT,CASRRAGASTDTQYF
TRBJ1-2,once,14,TRBD1,TRBV7-9,TGTGCCAGCAGCCCGGGCCAGGGGGCCTATGGCTACACCTTC,CASSPGQGAYGYTF
TRBJ2-7,NA,13,TRBD1,TRBV6-5,TGTGCCAGCAGCGTGGACAGGGGATACGAGCAGTACTTC,CASSVDRGYEQYF
TRBJ1-5,NA,13,NA,TRBV27,TGTGCCAGCAGATCAGGGGCCAATCAGCCCCAGCATTTT,CASRSGANQPQHF
TRBJ2-3,NA,15,NA,TRBV25-1,TGTGCCAGCAGTGAGTGGACAGCTAGCACAGATACGCAGTATTTT,CASSEWTASTDTQYF
TRBJ1-5,NA,13,TRBD1,TRBV9,TGTGCCAGCAGCGGGGACAGGGGCAAGCCCCAGCATTTT,CASSGDRGKPQHF
TRBJ2-7,NA,15,TRBD1,TRBV27,TGTGCCAGCACCACCTTGACAGGGGCTCCTCTCGAGCAGTACTTC,CASTTLTGAPLEQYF
TRBJ2-2,once,14,TRBD2,TRBV11-3,TGTGCCAGCAGCTCCACTAGCGGGACCGGGGAGCTGTTTTTT,CASSSTSGTGELFF
TRBJ1-1,NA,14,TRBD1,TRBV5-1,TGCGCCAGCAGCTTTCAGGGGGCGAGGACTGAAGCTTTCTTT,CASSFQGARTEAFF
TRBJ2-7,NA,15,NA,TRBV10-3,TGTGCCATCAGTGAGGGCAGGGATGTGGTCGACGAGCAGTACTTC,CAISEGRDVVDEQYF
TRBJ1-4,NA,12,NA,TRBV28,TGTGCCAGCCCCCACGAGAAACAAAAACTGTTTTTT,CASPHEKQKLFF
TRBJ2-2,NA,15,TRBD1,TRBV5-4,TGTGCCAGCAGCCGGGACAGCGCGAACACCGGGGAGCTGTTTTTT,CASSRDSANTGELFF
TRBJ2-7,NA,13,NA,TRBV10-3,TGTGCCATCAGTGAGGGGAGCAGGTACGAGCAGTACTTC,CAISEGSRYEQYF
TRBJ2-7,NA,13,NA,TRBV19,TGTGCCAGTAGTAGAACAGGGACCTACGAGCAGTACTTC,CASSRTGTYEQYF
TRBJ2-1,NA,13,NA,TRBV2,TGTGCCAGTGCAGACAGAACGTACAATGAGCAGTTCTTC,CASADRTYNEQFF
TRBJ2-1,NA,17,NA,TRBV5-1,TGCGCCAGCAGCCGCACCGCCACTAGTTACACCTACAATGAGCAGTTCTTC,CASSRTATSYTYNEQFF
TRBJ2-3,NA,15,TRBD2,TRBV29-1,TGCAGCGTTGGAGGACTAGCGGGGACCACAGATACGCAGTATTTT,CSVGGLAGTTDTQYF
TRBJ2-7,few,14,NA,TRBV4-2,TGTGCCAGCAGCCAACCGGGACTTAGCTACGAGCAGTACTTC,CASSQPGLSYEQYF
TRBJ2-5,NA,15,NA,TRBV5-1,TGCGCCAGCAGCTTGGCGGGAATCGGAGAAGAGACCCAGTACTTC,CASSLAGIGEETQYF
TRBJ2-5,NA,13,NA,TRBV18,TGTGCCAGCTCAAAACAGAACCAAGAGACCCAGTACTTC,CASSKQNQETQYF
TRBJ2-3,NA,16,TRBD2,TRBV4-3,TGCGCCAGCAGCCAAGTTAGCGGGGGGGCCTCCGATACGCAGTATTTT,CASSQVSGGASDTQYF
TRBJ2-3,NA,16,TRBD2,TRBV28,TGTGCCAGCAGTTTATCGGCCGGGGGGAAGTCATATACGCAGTATTTT,CASSLSAGGKSYTQYF
TRBJ1-1,NA,16,TRBD1,TRBV28,TGTGCCAGCAGCCCCGGACAGGGAGCCCGCGACACTGAAGCTTTCTTT,CASSPGQGARDTEAFF
TRBJ2-2,NA,16,NA,TRBV5-1,TGCGCCAGCAGCTTGACAAGACAGAGGAACACCGGGGAGCTGTTTTTT,CASSLTRQRNTGELFF
TRBJ1-5,few,14,NA,TRBV15,TGTGCCACCAGCAGAGATTTGGAGGGCAGTTACCAGCATTTT,CATSRDLEGSYQHF
TRBJ2-2,NA,16,TRBD1,TRBV30,TGTGCCTGGAGTGTACGGGGACAGGGGAGCACCGGGGAGCTGTTTTTT,CAWSVRGQGSTGELFF
TRBJ2-7,NA,15,TRBD2,TRBV7-9,TGTGCCAGCAGCTTCGGACTAGCGGGAGCGGGGGAGCAGTACTTC,CASSFGLAGAGEQYF
TRBJ1-5,NA,14,NA,TRBV7-9,TGTGCCAGCAGCTTAGACATGAGCAATCAGCCCCAGCATTTT,CASSLDMSNQPQHF
TRBJ2-1,few,15,TRBD1,TRBV9,TGTGCCAGCAGCGTAGACAGGGGGGTGGTTGATGAGCAGTTCTTC,CASSVDRGVVDEQFF
TRBJ1-6,NA,17,TRBD1,TRBV14,TGTGCCAGCAGCCAAATCCGGGACAGGGGTTATAATTCACCCCTCCACTTT,CASSQIRDRGYNSPLHF
TRBJ2-1,NA,16,NA,TRBV11-1,TGTGCCAGCAGCCCCGGAAGGGGCAACTCCTACAATGAGCAGTTCTTC,CASSPGRGNSYNEQFF
TRBJ2-3,few,16,NA,TRBV27,TGTGCCAGCAGTTTGAACGGGGGGCGACGCACAGATACGCAGTATTTT,CASSLNGGRRTDTQYF
TRBJ2-5,NA,15,TRBD2,TRBV7-9,TGTGCCAGCAGCCCTAGCGGGGGGGCCCGGGAGACCCAGTACTTC,CASSPSGGARETQYF
TRBJ2-3,NA,15,TRBD1,TRBV18,TGTGCCAGCTCACTCCGGGACAGGGTATCAGATACGCAGTATTTT,CASSLRDRVSDTQYF
TRBJ1-5,NA,15,TRBD1,TRBV10-1,TGCGCCAGCAGTGATCTTTCAGGGGGGAATCAGCCCCAGCATTTT,CASSDLSGGNQPQHF
TRBJ1-5,NA,16,NA,TRBV4-1,TGCGCCAGCAGCCAAGCGGACAGTTATAGCAATCAGCCCCAGCATTTT,CASSQADSYSNQPQHF
TRBJ2-7,NA,14,TRBD2,TRBV27,TGTGCCAGCAGTGAGGCGGGAGGGCGGGGCGAGCAGTACTTC,CASSEAGGRGEQYF
TRBJ2-7,NA,13,NA,TRBV18,TGTGCCAGCTCTGGTCAGGCACCCTACGAGCAGTACTTC,CASSGQAPYEQYF
TRBJ2-2,once,16,TRBD1,TRBV27,TGTGCCAGCAGTACCGCCGGGACAGGGAACACCGGGGAGCTGTTTTTT,CASSTAGTGNTGELFF
TRBJ2-7,NA,14,NA,TRBV11-2,TGTGCCAGCAGCCCAACTCGGGTTTCCTACGAGCAGTACTTC,CASSPTRVSYEQYF
TRBJ1-3,NA,13,NA,TRBV30,TGTGCCTGGGGCGGGGGCTCTGGAAACACCATATATTTT,CAWGGGSGNTIYF
TRBJ1-2,few,14,NA,TRBV19,TGTGCCAGTTGGAGGGGGGGAACGGACTATGGCTACACCTTC,CASWRGGTDYGYTF
TRBJ2-7,NA,13,TRBD1,TRBV6-5,TGTGCCAGCAGCTTAGGACAGGGCTACGAGCAGTACTTC,CASSLGQGYEQYF
TRBJ1-6,few,14,TRBD1,TRBV5-4,TGTGCCAGCAGCCCCGACAGGGAAAATTCACCCCTCCACTTT,CASSPDRENSPLHF
TRBJ1-1,NA,13,NA,TRBV6-5,TGTGCCAGCTCGTTCAGGGCGAGAACTGAAGCTTTCTTT,CASSFRARTEAFF
TRBJ2-2,NA,13,TRBD2,TRBV19,TGTGCCAGTGGCCTAGCGGCCTTCGGGGAGCTGTTTTTT,CASGLAAFGELFF
TRBJ1-5,NA,15,NA,TRBV6-5,TGTGCCAGCAGTGCCTACCTGGGCCCGGACACCCTTCAGCATTTT,CASSAYLGPDTLQHF
TRBJ2-1,NA,15,NA,TRBV7-9,TGTGCCAGCAGCCGATATATGGGACAACACAATGAGCAGTTCTTC,CASSRYMGQHNEQFF
TRBJ2-1,NA,14,TRBD1,TRBV9,TGTGCCAGCACGAAGGGACAGGGGATTCATGAGCAGTTCTTC,CASTKGQGIHEQFF
TRBJ2-7,once,12,TRBD2,TRBV6-1,TGTGCCAGCGGGAGGGACGGGTACGAGCAGTACTTC,CASGRDGYEQYF
TRBJ1-3,NA,15,TRBD1,TRBV5-1,TGCGCCAGCAGCCAAACAGGGGGCTCTGGAAACACCATATATTTT,CASSQTGGSGNTIYF
TRBJ2-5,NA,15,TRBD2,TRBV4-1,TGCGCCAGCAGCTGGGGACTAGCGACCCGAGGGACCCAGTACTTC,CASSWGLATRGTQYF